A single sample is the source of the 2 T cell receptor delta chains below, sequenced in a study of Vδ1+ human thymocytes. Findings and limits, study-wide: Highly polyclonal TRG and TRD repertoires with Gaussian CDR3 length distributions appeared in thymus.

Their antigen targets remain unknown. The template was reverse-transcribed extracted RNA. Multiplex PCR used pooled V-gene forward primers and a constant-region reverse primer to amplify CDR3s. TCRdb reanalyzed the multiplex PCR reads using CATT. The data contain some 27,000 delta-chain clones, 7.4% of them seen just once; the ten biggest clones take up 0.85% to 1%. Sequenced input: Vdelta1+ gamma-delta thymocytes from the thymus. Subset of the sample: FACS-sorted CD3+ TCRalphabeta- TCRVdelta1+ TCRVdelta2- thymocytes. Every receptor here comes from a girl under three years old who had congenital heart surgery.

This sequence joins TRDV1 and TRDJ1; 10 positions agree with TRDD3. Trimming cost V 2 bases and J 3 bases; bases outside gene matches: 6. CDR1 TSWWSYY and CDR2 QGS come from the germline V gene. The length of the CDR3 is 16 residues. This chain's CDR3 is CALGERVGDTSDKLIF. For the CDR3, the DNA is TGTGCTCTTGGGGAAAGGGTGGGGGATACCTCCGATAAACTCATCTTT.

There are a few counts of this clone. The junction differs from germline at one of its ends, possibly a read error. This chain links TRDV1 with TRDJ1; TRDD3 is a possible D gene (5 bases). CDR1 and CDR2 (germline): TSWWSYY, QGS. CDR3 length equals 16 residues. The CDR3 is CARGDCTRMTTDKLIF. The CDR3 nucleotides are TGTGCTCGTGGGGACTGCACGAGGATGACAACCGATAAACTCATCTTT.